The T cell receptor (beta chain) described here comes from a study of T-cell memory formation after mild COVID-19. TCRdb re-called the 5' RACE reads with MiXCR, one entry per CDR3 protein. The table includes 540,000 or so distinct CDR3 sequences, about 20% detected once. This clonotype has just one count. Sequences were obtained from PBMCs or a T cell subset sorted from them (not recorded which). The receptor comes from an adult woman who had mild COVID-19 (a few samples of this study predate the infection). Cell type and time point are not known.

The CDR3 protein is CASSFDRGDYEQYF. CDR3 in DNA: TGTGCCAGCAGCTTTGACAGGGGGGACTACGAGCAGTACTTC. This chain links TRBV11-3 with TRBJ2-7, with TRBD1 matching over 9 bases. V lost 3 bases and J lost 3; bases outside the gene matches: 3. There are 14 residues in the CDR3. Germline-derived CDR1 and CDR2 are SGHNT and YENEEA.